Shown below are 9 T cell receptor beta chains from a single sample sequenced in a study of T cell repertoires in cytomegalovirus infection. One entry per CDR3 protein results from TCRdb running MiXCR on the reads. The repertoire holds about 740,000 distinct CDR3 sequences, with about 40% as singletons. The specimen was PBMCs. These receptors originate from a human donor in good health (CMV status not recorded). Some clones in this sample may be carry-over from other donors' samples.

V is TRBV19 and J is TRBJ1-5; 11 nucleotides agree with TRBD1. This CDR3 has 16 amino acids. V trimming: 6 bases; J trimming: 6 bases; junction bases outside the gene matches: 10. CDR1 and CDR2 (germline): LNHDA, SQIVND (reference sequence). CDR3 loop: CASRYGGQGALQPQHF. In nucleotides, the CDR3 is TGTGCCAGTAGATATGGAGGACAGGGGGCTCTTCAGCCCCAGCATTTT.

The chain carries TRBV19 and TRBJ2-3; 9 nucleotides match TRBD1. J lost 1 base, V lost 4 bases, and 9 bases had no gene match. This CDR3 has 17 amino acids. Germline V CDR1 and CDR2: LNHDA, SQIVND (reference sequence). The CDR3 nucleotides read TGTGCCAGTAGTAAGCGGACAGGGGAAGTTGGCACAGATACGCAGTATTTT. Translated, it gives CASSKRTGEVGTDTQYF.

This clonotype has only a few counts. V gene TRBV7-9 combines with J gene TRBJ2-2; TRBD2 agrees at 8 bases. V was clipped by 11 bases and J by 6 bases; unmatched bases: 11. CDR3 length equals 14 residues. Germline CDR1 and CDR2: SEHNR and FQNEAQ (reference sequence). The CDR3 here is CAGERETGSGELFF. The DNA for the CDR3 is TGTGCCGGAGAGCGGGAGACGGGGTCCGGGGAGCTGTTTTTT.

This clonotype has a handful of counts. As DNA, the CDR3 is TGTGCCACCAGTGACTGGACCGGGACTAGCCTGGCCGGGGAGCTGTTTTTT. Translation: CATSDWTGTSLAGELFF. The chain joins TRBV24-1 to TRBJ2-2; 9 bases match TRBD2. The CDR3 has 17 residues. V lost 4 bases and J lost 6; bases outside the gene matches: 11. Per germline, CDR1 KGHDR and CDR2 SFDVKD.

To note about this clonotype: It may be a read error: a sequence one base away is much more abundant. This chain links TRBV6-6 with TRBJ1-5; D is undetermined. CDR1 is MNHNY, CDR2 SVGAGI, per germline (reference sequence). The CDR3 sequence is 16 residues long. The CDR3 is CASSYEAVKGNQPQPF. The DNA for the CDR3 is TGTGCCAGCAGTTACGAAGCCGTAAAGGGCAATCAGCCCCAGCCTTTT.

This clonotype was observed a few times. CDR3 sequence (DNA): TGTGCCAGCAGTTTAGTTTCCCTCCGGGGGGTTAATCAGCCCCAGCATTTT. It encodes CASSLVSLRGVNQPQHF. V gene TRBV12-3 or TRBV12-4 combines with J gene TRBJ1-5; D might be TRBD1 (5 bases). Trimming took off 1 base at V and 4 bases at J, with 17 bases between the two ends. This CDR3 is 17 amino acids long.

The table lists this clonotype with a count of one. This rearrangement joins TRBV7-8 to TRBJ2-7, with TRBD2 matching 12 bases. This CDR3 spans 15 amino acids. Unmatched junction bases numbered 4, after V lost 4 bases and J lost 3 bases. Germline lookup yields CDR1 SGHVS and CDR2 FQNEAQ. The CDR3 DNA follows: TGTGCCAGCAGCTGGACTAGCGGGACCATCTACGAGCAGTACTTC. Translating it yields CASSWTSGTIYEQYF.

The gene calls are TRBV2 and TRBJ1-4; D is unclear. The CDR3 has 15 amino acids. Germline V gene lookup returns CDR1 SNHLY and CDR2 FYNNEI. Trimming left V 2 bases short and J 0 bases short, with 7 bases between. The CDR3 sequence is CASSERESTNEKLFF. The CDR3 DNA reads TGTGCCAGCAGTGAACGGGAATCAACTAATGAAAAACTGTTTTTT.

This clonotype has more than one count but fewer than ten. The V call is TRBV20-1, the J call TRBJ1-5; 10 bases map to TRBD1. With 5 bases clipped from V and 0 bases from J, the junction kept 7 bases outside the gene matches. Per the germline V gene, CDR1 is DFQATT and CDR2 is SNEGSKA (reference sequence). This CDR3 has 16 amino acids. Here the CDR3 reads CSARRDRGYSNQPQHF. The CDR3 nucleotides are TGCAGTGCTCGGAGGGACAGGGGATATAGCAATCAGCCCCAGCATTTT.